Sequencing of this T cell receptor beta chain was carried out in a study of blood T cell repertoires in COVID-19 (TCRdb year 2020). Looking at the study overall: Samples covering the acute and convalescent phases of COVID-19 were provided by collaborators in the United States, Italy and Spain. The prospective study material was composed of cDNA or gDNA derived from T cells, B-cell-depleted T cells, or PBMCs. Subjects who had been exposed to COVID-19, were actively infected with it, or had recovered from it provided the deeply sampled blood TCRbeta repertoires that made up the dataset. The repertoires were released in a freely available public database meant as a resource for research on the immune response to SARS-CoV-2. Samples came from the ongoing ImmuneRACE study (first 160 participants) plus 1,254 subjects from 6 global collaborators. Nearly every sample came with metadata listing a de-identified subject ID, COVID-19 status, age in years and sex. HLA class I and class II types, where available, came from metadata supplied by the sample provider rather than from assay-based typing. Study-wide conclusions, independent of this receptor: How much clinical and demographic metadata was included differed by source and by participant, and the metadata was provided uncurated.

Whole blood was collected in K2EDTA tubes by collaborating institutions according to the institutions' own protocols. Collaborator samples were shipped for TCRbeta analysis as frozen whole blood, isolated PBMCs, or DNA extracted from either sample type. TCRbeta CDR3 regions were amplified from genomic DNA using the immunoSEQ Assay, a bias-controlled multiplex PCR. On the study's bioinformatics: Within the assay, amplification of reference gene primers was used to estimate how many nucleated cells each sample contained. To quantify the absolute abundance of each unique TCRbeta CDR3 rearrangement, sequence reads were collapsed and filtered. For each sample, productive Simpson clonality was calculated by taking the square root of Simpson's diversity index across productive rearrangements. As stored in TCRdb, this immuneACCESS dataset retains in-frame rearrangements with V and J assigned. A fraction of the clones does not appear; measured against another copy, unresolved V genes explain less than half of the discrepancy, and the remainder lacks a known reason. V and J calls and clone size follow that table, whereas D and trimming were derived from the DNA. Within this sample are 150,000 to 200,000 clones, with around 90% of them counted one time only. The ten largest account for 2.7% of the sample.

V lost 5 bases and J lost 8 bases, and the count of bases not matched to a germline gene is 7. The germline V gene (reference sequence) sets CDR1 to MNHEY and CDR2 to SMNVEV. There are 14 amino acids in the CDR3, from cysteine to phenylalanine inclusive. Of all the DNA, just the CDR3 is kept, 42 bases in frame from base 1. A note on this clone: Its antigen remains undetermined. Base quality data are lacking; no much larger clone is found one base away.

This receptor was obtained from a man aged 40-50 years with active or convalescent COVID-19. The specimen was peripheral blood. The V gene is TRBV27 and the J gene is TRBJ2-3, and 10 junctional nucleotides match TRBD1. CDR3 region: CASSVGTGVGTQYF. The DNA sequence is TGTGCCAGCAGTGTCGGGACAGGGGTGGGTACGCAGTATTTT.